A selection of T cell receptor beta chains follows, all from one sample in a study of blood T cell repertoires in COVID-19. Measured with immunoSEQ multiplex PCR; TCRdb has only the in-frame clones, and not every one. Among about 210,000 clones listed, 85% were seen once. Source material: peripheral blood. Every receptor here comes from a woman between 65 and 79 years old with COVID-19, enrolled during active disease. The CDR3 runs from the conserved cysteine through the conserved F or W. A D gene is named only where the DNA matches it firmly. Clone size is given for some rows only: seen once, a few or many times, or a class if the clone is expanded.

J gene	clone size	D gene	V gene	CDR3 DNA	CDR3 protein
TRBJ2-3	-	TRBD1	TRBV4-3	TGCGCCAGCAGCCAAGATTTAGGACAGGGTCTGACAGATACGCAGTATTTT	CASSQDLGQGLTDTQYF
TRBJ2-3	-	TRBD2	TRBV9	TGTGCCAGCAGCGTATTCACTAGCGGGGGGGTCACAGATACGCAGTATTTT	CASSVFTSGGVTDTQYF
TRBJ2-7	few	-	TRBV11-3	TGTGCCAGCAGCTTAGGGGCAGCCTACGAGCAGTACTTC	CASSLGAAYEQYF
TRBJ1-2	-	TRBD1	TRBV9	TGTGCCAGCAGCACCCTATCGACAGGGAAGTCCTACTATGGCTACACCTTC	CASSTLSTGKSYYGYTF
TRBJ1-2	-	-	TRBV15	TGTGCCACCAGCAGAGATAGACAGAACTATGGCTACACCTTC	CATSRDRQNYGYTF
TRBJ2-7	-	TRBD2	TRBV5-4	TGTGCCAGCAGCTCCTCTCTAGCGGGAGGTTTCTACTTC	CASSSSLAGGFYF
TRBJ1-1	-	TRBD1	TRBV5-8	TGTGCCAGCAGCCACAACAGGGGGCGAGGGAACACTGAAGCTTTCTTT	CASSHNRGRGNTEAFF
TRBJ2-3	-	TRBD2	TRBV7-9	TGTGCCAGCAGCCCAGGACTAGCGCTCGATACGCAGTATTTT	CASSPGLALDTQYF
TRBJ2-1	once	TRBD2	TRBV7-9	TGTGCCAGCACACTTACGGGAGGGAGTGGTTCCTACAATGAGCAGTTCTTC	CASTLTGGSGSYNEQFF
TRBJ1-1	few	-	TRBV7-2	TGTGCCAGCAGCTCTAGGGGGTTGCTTGACACTGAAGCTTTCTTT	CASSSRGLLDTEAFF
TRBJ1-4	-	-	TRBV29-1	TGCAGCGTCGCTCCCCCAGGGAGGGAAAAACTGTTTTTT	CSVAPPGREKLFF
TRBJ2-5	-	TRBD1	TRBV20-1	TGCAGTGCTAGTGACGACAGGGCGGGAGAGACCCAGTACTTC	CSASDDRAGETQYF
TRBJ2-2	-	-	TRBV4-3	TGCGCCAGCAGCCCGCAAACTTCACAGGGAGCCGGGGAGCTGTTTTTT	CASSPQTSQGAGELFF
TRBJ2-1	-	-	TRBV7-2	TGTGCCAGCAGCTTTTACTCCTACAATGAGCAGTTCTTC	CASSFYSYNEQFF
TRBJ2-2	-	TRBD2	TRBV7-6	TGTGCCAGCAGGGGTGGGACTAGAAACACCGGGGAGCTGTTTTTT	CASRGGTRNTGELFF
TRBJ2-3	many	TRBD2	TRBV5-1	TGCGCCAGCACCCCGGCTAGCGGGAGACGATATACGCAGTATTTT	CASTPASGRRYTQYF
TRBJ2-3	few	-	TRBV4-1	TGCGCCAGCAGCCCTCCCTGGGACAACACAGATACGCAGTATTTT	CASSPPWDNTDTQYF
TRBJ2-1	-	-	TRBV14	TGTGCCAGCAGCCAAGACGGTGCCTCCTACAATGAGCAGTTCTTC	CASSQDGASYNEQFF
TRBJ1-4	-	TRBD1	TRBV6-1	TGTGCCAGCAGTGAAACAGGGGTATATGAAAAACTGTTTTTT	CASSETGVYEKLFF
TRBJ1-1	once	-	TRBV9	TGTGCCAGCAGCGAGGACTTATCCATGAACACTGAAGCTTTCTTT	CASSEDLSMNTEAFF
TRBJ1-5	-	-	TRBV28	TGTGCCAGCAGTTGGCCCAATAGCAATCAGCCCCAGCATTTT	CASSWPNSNQPQHF
TRBJ1-1	-	TRBD1	TRBV18	TGTGCCAGCTCACCAGACAGGGCGAACACTGAAGCTTTCTTT	CASSPDRANTEAFF
TRBJ1-1	-	TRBD1	TRBV6-5	TGTGCCAGCAGTTACTCGGCCAGGGGGACTGAAGCTTTCTTT	CASSYSARGTEAFF
TRBJ1-4	-	-	TRBV7-9	TGTGCCAGCAGCCCGAGGAACACAGGAGAAAAACTGTTTTTT	CASSPRNTGEKLFF
TRBJ1-1	-	-	TRBV25-1	TGTGCCAGCCGTTTACCCGGGACAACGAACACTGAAGCTTTCTTT	CASRLPGTTNTEAFF
TRBJ2-5	-	-	TRBV6-5	TGTGCCAGCAGTTACACCTCAGGGAAAGGCACCGAGACCCAGTACTTC	CASSYTSGKGTETQYF
TRBJ1-1	-	TRBD1	TRBV16	TGTGCCAGCAGCCCCTTGGACAGGGCGGACACTGAAGCTTTCTTT	CASSPLDRADTEAFF
TRBJ2-1	few	-	TRBV5-1	TGCGCCAGCAGCTTGGCCCGGGTAAGCAGCAATGAGCAGTTCTTC	CASSLARVSSNEQFF
TRBJ2-1	-	-	TRBV14	TGTGCCAGCAGCCACCGGAAGGGGCCCGGCTCCTACAATGAGCAGTTCTTC	CASSHRKGPGSYNEQFF
TRBJ2-2	-	TRBD1	TRBV9	TGTGCCAGCAGCGTGGCGTGGACAGGGGGCCACACCGGGGAGCTGTTTTTT	CASSVAWTGGHTGELFF
TRBJ2-1	-	-	TRBV3-1/TRBV3-2	TGTGCCAGCAGCCAAGGGTGGAGTGATGAGCAGTTCTTC	CASSQGWSDEQFF
TRBJ2-1	-	TRBD1	TRBV25-1	TGTGCCAGCGGCCCCAGGGGACAGGTGACCTACAATGAGCAGTTCTTC	CASGPRGQVTYNEQFF
TRBJ2-1	-	TRBD1	TRBV7-3	TGTGCCAGCAGCGTAGACAGGGGATCCTACAATGAGCAGTTCTTC	CASSVDRGSYNEQFF
TRBJ1-6	-	-	TRBV5-1	TGCGCCAGCAGCGGGGGGGATACCAGCTCCTATAATTCACCCCTCCACTTT	CASSGGDTSSYNSPLHF
TRBJ2-2	-	-	TRBV3-1/TRBV3-2	TGTGCCAGCAGCCAACGGGTGAACACCGGGGAGCTGTTTTTT	CASSQRVNTGELFF
TRBJ2-1	-	TRBD2	TRBV30	TGTGCCTGGAGTGGGGATCAGCGGGAGGTGTACAATGAGCAGTTCTTC	CAWSGDQREVYNEQFF
TRBJ1-5	-	TRBD1	TRBV2	TGTGCCAGCGGCGGGACAGGGGAGCAGCCCCAGCATTTT	CASGGTGEQPQHF
TRBJ2-7	-	-	TRBV18	TGTGCCAGCTCACCACGACAGGGAGGTTTCTACGAGCAGTACTTC	CASSPRQGGFYEQYF
TRBJ2-7	-	-	TRBV11-2	TGTGCCAGCAGCCCCTTTGGAGGGGAAAACTACGAGCAGTACTTC	CASSPFGGENYEQYF
TRBJ2-5	-	-	TRBV7-2	TGTGCCAGCAGCTTAGTCGGCGGGAAGGGAGAGACCCAGTACTTC	CASSLVGGKGETQYF
TRBJ1-1	-	-	TRBV3-1/TRBV3-2	TGTGCCAGCAGTCAGACAGATAACACTGAAGCTTTCTTT	CASSQTDNTEAFF
TRBJ1-2	-	TRBD1	TRBV6-5	TGTGCCAGCAGTTTCACGACAGGGCCTGATGGGGGTGGCTACACCTTC	CASSFTTGPDGGGYTF
TRBJ1-2	-	-	TRBV27	TGTGCCAGCAGTCCTCCCCAGGGACACGGCTATGGCTACACCTTC	CASSPPQGHGYGYTF
TRBJ1-6	-	-	TRBV25-1	TGTGCCAGCAGTGAATATACGGGGAATTCACCCCTCCACTTT	CASSEYTGNSPLHF
TRBJ1-1	-	-	TRBV19	TGTGCCAGTAGTATGGTCGGAAGGAGCACTGAAGCTTTCTTT	CASSMVGRSTEAFF
TRBJ2-3	-	TRBD2	TRBV6-6	TGTACCACTAGCGGGGGCACAGATACGCAGTATTTT	CTTSGGTDTQYF